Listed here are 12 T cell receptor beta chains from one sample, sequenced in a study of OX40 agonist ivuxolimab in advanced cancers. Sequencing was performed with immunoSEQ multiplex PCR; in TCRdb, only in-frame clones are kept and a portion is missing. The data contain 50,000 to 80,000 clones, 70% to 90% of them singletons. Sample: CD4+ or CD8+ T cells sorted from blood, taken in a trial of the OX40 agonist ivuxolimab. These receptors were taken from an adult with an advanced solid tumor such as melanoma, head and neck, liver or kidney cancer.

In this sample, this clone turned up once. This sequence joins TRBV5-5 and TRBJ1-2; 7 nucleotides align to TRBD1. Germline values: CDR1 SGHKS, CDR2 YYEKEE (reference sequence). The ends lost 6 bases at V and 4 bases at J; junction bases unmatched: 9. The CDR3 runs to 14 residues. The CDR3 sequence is CASTATGMTYGYTF. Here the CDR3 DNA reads TGTGCCAGCACCGCGACAGGGATGACCTATGGCTACACCTTC.

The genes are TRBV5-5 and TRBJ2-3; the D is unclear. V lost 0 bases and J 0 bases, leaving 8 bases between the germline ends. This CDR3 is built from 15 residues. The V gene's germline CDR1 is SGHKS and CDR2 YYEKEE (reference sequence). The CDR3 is CASSLVAYSTDTQYF. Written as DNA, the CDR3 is TGTGCCAGCAGCTTGGTTGCTTATAGCACAGATACGCAGTATTTT. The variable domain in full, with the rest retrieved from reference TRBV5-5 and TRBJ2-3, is DAGVTQSPTHLIKTRGQQVTLRCSPISGHKSVSWYQQVLGQGPQFIFQYYEKEERGRGNFPDRFSARQFPNYSSELNVNALLLGDSALYLCASSLVAYSTDTQYFGPGTRLTVL.

CDR3 protein: CAWSTGTGPYEQYF. The CDR3 nucleotides are TGTGCCTGGAGTACCGGGACAGGGCCCTACGAGCAGTACTTC. The chain has TRBV30 and TRBJ2-7; 9 positions match TRBD1. CDR3 size: 14 residues. The V gene's germline CDR1 is GTSNPN and CDR2 SVGIG (reference sequence). V lost 2 bases to trimming and J lost 2 bases; unmatched junction nucleotides: 4.

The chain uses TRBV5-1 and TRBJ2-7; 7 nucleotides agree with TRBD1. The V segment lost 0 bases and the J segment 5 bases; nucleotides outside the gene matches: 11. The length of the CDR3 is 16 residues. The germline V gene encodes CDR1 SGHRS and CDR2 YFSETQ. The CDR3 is CASSLVLSQGVHEQYF. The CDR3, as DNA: TGCGCCAGCAGCTTGGTGTTGAGCCAGGGGGTGCACGAGCAGTACTTC.

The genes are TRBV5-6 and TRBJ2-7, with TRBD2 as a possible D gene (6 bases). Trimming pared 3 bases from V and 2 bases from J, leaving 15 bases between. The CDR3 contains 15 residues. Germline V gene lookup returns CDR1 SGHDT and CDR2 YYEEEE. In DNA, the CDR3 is TGTGCCAGCAGCTACCTTGGGGACTCTGCCTACGAGCAGTACTTC. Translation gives CASSYLGDSAYEQYF.

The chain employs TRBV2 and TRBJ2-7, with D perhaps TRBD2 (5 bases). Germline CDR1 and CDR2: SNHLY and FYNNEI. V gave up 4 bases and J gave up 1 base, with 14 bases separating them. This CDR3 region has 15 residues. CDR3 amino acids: CASSVGAVGSYEQYF. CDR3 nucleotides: TGTGCCAGCAGTGTGGGAGCGGTCGGGTCCTACGAGCAGTACTTC.

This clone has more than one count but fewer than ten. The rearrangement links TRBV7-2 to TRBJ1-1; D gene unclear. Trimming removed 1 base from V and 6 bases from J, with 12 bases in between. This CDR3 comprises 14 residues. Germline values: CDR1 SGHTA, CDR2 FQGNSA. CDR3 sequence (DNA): TGTGCCAGCAGCTTAGAGGCACAGTTCCCTGAAGCTTTCTTT. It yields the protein CASSLEAQFPEAFF. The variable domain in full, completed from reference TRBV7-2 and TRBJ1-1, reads GAGVSQSPSNKVTEKGKDVELRCDPISGHTALYWYRQSLGQGLEFLIYFQGNSAPDKSGLPSDRFSAERTGGSVSTLTIQRTQQEDSAVYLCASSLEAQFPEAFFGQGTRLTVV.

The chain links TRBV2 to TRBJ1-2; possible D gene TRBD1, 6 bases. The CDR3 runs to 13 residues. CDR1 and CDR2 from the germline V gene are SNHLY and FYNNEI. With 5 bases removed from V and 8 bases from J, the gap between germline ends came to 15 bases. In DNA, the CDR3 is TGTGCCAGCAGTTATAAACAGGGTGCCGGCTACACCTTC. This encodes CASSYKQGAGYTF.

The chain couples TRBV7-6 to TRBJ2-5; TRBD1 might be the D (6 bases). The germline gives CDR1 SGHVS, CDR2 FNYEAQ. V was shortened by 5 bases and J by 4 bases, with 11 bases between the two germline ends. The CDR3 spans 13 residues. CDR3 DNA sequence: TGTGCCAGCAGCCCGGTAGGGGGAGAGACCCAGTACTTC. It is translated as CASSPVGGETQYF.

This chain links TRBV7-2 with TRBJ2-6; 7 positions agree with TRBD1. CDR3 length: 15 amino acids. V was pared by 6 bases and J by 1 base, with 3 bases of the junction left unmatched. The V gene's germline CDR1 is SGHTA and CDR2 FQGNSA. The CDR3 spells CASSQDRSGANVLTF. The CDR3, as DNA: TGTGCCAGCAGTCAGGACAGGTCTGGGGCCAACGTCCTGACTTTC.

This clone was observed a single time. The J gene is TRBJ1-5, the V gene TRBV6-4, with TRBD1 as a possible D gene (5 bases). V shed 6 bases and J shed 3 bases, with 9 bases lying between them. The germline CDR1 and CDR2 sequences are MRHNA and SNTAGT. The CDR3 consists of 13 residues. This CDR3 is CASSEGYNQPQHF. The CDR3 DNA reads TGTGCCAGCAGCGAGGGGTACAATCAGCCCCAGCATTTT.

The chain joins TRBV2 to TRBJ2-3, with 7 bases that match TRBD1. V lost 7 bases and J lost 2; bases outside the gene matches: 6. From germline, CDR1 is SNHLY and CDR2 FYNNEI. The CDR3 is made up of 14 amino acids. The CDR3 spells CASKGQAYTDTQYF. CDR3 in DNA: TGTGCCAGCAAAGGACAGGCCTACACAGATACGCAGTATTTT.